Below, one TCR beta chain is given with its context. No antigen is known for it. Base quality data are lacking; no much larger clone is found one base away. This sample is drawn from a study of shared clonotypes between healthy human individuals (dated by TCRdb to 2018 to 2020). At the level of the whole study: A few men and two women, aged 18 to 49 years, made up the cohort. To estimate repertoire size and how much clonotype sharing occurs between individuals, the study deeply sequenced the blood TCR repertoires of 4 to 6 healthy adults. Each donor's leukapheresis produced roughly between about 0.8 and 8.9 billion PBMCs. Per donor, three plates each were used for CD4 naive and CD4 memory, two for CD8 naive, and one for CD8 memory. To increase sequencing depth and limit assay-specific biases, different laboratories used diverse techniques to prepare libraries and sequence TCR repertoires.

V and J are truncated by 0 bases and 1 base respectively, leaving an intervening sequence of 10 bases. The germline V gene supplies CDR1 SGDLS and CDR2 YYNGEE. Including cysteine and phenylalanine, the CDR3 has 15 amino acids. Only CDR3 DNA is held: 45 bases, read in frame from base 1. TCR CDR3 regions were amplified from genomic DNA by multiplex PCR using the deep immunoSEQ assay. Genomic DNA extracted from each cell subset was distributed evenly over all wells of several immunoSEQ 96-well plates, and each plate served as one replicate. For sorted subsets, each replicate PCR was loaded with about 0.2 ug genomic DNA, equivalent to approximately 27,000 T cell genomes. Purified libraries were quantified with a Qubit 3.0 fluorometer, sized on a Bioanalyzer 2100, and re-quantified with the KAPA Library Quantification kit. A separate single-read 150-cycle Illumina NextSeq 550 flow cell was used to sequence each immunoSEQ 96-well plate. Per the source publication's procedure: Because only junctional sequences without quality scores were contained in the immunoSEQ output, filtering matching that applied to full-length reads could not be performed. Sequences were annotated with PyIR, a Python wrapper for IgBLAST v1.9, using IMGT germline references to assign V/J genes and CDR3. Reads were removed for weak V/J assignments (E-value above 1e-6), missing CDR3, stop codons, out-of-frame junctions, or ambiguous translated residues. A V3J clonotype was defined by an identical inferred V gene, J gene, and CDR3 amino acid sequence. Percentage overlap between repertoires was computed as shared unique clonotypes divided by the size of the smaller repertoire. Three approaches were used to assess repertoire richness: RTK rarefaction, the Chao1 estimator, and Recon v2.1 estimates of unobserved clonotypes. Generation probabilities for all TCRbeta clonotypes obtained by the gDNA method from four donors were computed using OLGA. TCRdb limited this immuneACCESS table to in-frame rearrangements with V and J called. A share of clones is missing; checked studies link under half to unresolved V genes, and the rest is unexplained. V, J and clone size were drawn from that table, and D and trimming were deduced from the DNA. Here the sample has roughly 2,000,000 clones; 93% occur a single time. Over 1.5% of the sample goes to the ten largest clones.

What the work shows at the level of the full study, not this receptor alone: Rarefaction of sorted-subset datasets indicated incomplete sequencing despite the large sequencing depth. The genetic and exposure-history diversity represented was limited by the small number of donors. Sampling was limited to blood, and TCR repertoires in tissue likely differ from TCR repertoires in blood. When a handful of donors were compared, the shared fraction of clonotypes was 5% to 6.5% for naive CD4, about 4% for naive CD8, roughly 2.5% for memory CD4, and 0.35% to 0.4% for memory CD8. Pairwise subsampling led to the expectation that sequencing depth would affect the degree of clonotype sharing among donors. Higher generation probabilities were observed for clonotypes shared by all four sorted-subset donors than for non-shared clonotypes. Naive subsets generally had larger estimated clonotype richness than memory subsets did.

CD8 naive samples were CD45RO-negative cells positively selected for CCR7, giving a CD45RA+CCR7+ population that excluded TemRA cells. Healthy HIV-negative adults with no recently reported acute infections or vaccinations were included as donors. All donors were Caucasian adults living in Nashville, Tennessee, USA. Blood was obtained by leukapheresis, after which PBMCs were separated by Ficoll-Histopaque density gradient centrifugation and cryopreserved in liquid nitrogen vapor phase. Purity and quantity of every magnetically sorted T cell population were checked by analytical flow cytometry. Genomic DNA was isolated from every sorted fraction and measured by UV absorbance on a Nanodrop 2000c.

The chain is encoded by TRBV9 joined to TRBJ1-1; no D segment can be confidently identified. The TCR comes from a man between 18 and 35 years old in good health. Some clones in this sample may be carry-over from other donors' samples. Sequencing was done on a sample of naive CD8+ T cells from PBMCs. The meaning of the sample's cell subset or site label: CD45RA+CCR7+. The encoded CDR3 is CASSVEAAWNTEAFF. The DNA sequence reads TGTGCCAGCAGCGTAGAGGCGGCGTGGAACACTGAAGCTTTCTTT.